This TCR beta chain stems from a study of spatial heterogeneity in lung cancer. At the level of the study: Every unique TCR and UMI combination, on average, appeared more than ten times in raw reads.

TCRdb used MiXCR to reprocess the 5' RACE reads, holding one entry per CDR3 protein. This table holds about 13,000 distinct CDR3 sequences, 3.5% to 4% found once. This CDR3 has 18 residues. This clonotype was seen ten or more times. This sample's time point: sample taken at primary tumor resection. Sequencing covered unsorted whole RNA taken from tumor, nontumor lung or frozen PBMC. The rearrangement joins TRBV3-2 to TRBJ2-5; TRBD1, the table's D call, was not compared with the DNA. TRBV3-2 is given as a pseudogene. This sequence was found in a male donor with early-stage non-small cell lung cancer. This material consisted of PBMCs, taken at surgery. The CDR3 protein is CASSQDPPSGTTAETQYF. The CDR3 bases are TGTGCCAGCAGCCAAGATCCCCCCTCCGGGACAACTGCAGAGACCCAGTACTTC.